This T cell receptor (beta chain) was sequenced for a study of neurological immune-mediated disorders. Per the germline V gene, CDR1 is DFQATT and CDR2 is SNEGSKA (reference sequence). V dropped 6 bases and J dropped 4; count of bases not matched to a gene: 9. CDR3 length equals 14 residues. TCRdb reanalysed the 5' RACE reads using MiXCR and keeps one entry per CDR3 protein. This table holds some 83,000 distinct CDR3 sequences, about 2.5% found once. This clonotype came up many times. The clonotype comes from a woman aged 25 to 39 with multiple sclerosis. This chain links TRBV20-1 with TRBJ1-5, with 7 bases fitting TRBD1. The sample comprised PBMCs. In DNA form, the CDR3 reads TGCAGTGCCGGTCTGGGGACAGCTAATCAGCCCCAGCATTTT. Translation: CSAGLGTANQPQHF.